Following are 29 T cell receptor beta chains from one sample sequenced in a study of T cell repertoires in cytomegalovirus infection. These receptors' targets are unknown. MiXCR, run by TCRdb on the reads, gives a single entry per CDR3 protein. The table records some 43,000 distinct CDR3 sequences, about a fifth of them present only once. Source: CD8+ T cells from cultured PBMCs, taken from culture after CMV antigen stimulation. The receptors shown here come from a human donor in good health (CMV status not recorded). Some clones in this sample may be carry-over from other donors' samples.

V gene TRBV7-3 combines with J gene TRBJ2-1; a possible D gene is TRBD2 (7 bases). The CDR3 has 15 residues. Germline V lookup: CDR1 SGHTA, CDR2 FQGTGA. V lost 0 bases, J lost 8 bases, and 14 bases lay in between. CDR3 nucleotide sequence: TGTGCCAGCAGCTTAACAGGGGGGGAAATGGATGAGCAGTTCTTC. Its protein is CASSLTGGEMDEQFF.

The rearrangement joins TRBV7-2 to TRBJ1-3; TRBD1 might be the D (6 bases). The CDR3 totals 16 residues. V lost 5 bases, J lost 3 bases, and 17 bases lay in between. From germline, CDR1 is SGHTA and CDR2 FQGNSA. CDR3 region: CASSPPAGAFGNTIYF. The CDR3 coding sequence is TGTGCCAGCAGCCCCCCCGCGGGGGCTTTTGGAAACACCATATATTTT. Combining the CDR3 with reference TRBV7-2 and TRBJ1-3 gives the whole variable domain GAGVSQSPSNKVTEKGKDVELRCDPISGHTALYWYRQSLGQGLEFLIYFQGNSAPDKSGLPSDRFSAERTGGSVSTLTIQRTQQEDSAVYLCASSPPAGAFGNTIYFGEGSWLTVV.

The chain couples TRBV19 to TRBJ1-5; maybe TRBD1 (6 bases). The CDR3 is made up of 16 amino acids. Trimming removed 3 bases at V and 0 bases at J, with 12 bases between. Looked up from germline, CDR1 is LNHDA and CDR2 is SQIVND (reference sequence). The DNA of the CDR3 is TGTGCCAGTAGTATCGGGACATCGAATAGCAATCAGCCCCAGCATTTT. The encoded protein is CASSIGTSNSNQPQHF.

The chain couples TRBV28 to TRBJ2-7; tentatively, D is TRBD1 (6 bases). Trimming stripped 7 bases from V and 0 bases from J, with 19 bases between. This CDR3 spans 16 amino acids. Germline-derived CDR1 and CDR2 are MDHEN and SYDVKM. The CDR3 loop is CASTSSPDRLSYEQYF. CDR3 nucleotide sequence: TGTGCCAGCACCTCGTCCCCCGACAGGCTCTCCTACGAGCAGTACTTC.

This chain uses TRBV4-1 with TRBJ2-1; D unresolved. The CDR3 contains 11 residues. V lost 1 base to trimming and J lost 8 bases, with 3 bases between them. Germline V CDR1 and CDR2: MGHRA, YSYEKL. The CDR3 DNA follows: TGCGCCAGCAGCCAAGCCTATGAGCAGTTCTTC. Translation gives CASSQAYEQFF.

This clonotype was seen a handful of times. V gene TRBV6-6 combines with J gene TRBJ2-1, with D hard to call. V dropped 2 bases and J dropped 1 base, with 12 bases sitting between them. This CDR3 has 16 amino acids. From germline, CDR1 is MNHNY and CDR2 SVGAGI (reference sequence). CDR3 protein: CASSYAGTASYNEQFF. DNA for the CDR3: TGTGCCAGCAGTTACGCCGGCACAGCTTCCTACAATGAGCAGTTCTTC.

The table lists this clonotype with a few counts. This chain connects TRBV4-1 to TRBJ1-1; 9 nucleotides match TRBD1. The germline V gene has CDR1 MGHRA and CDR2 YSYEKL. This CDR3 comprises 14 residues. The junction had 5 bases not matched to a gene; V was cut back by 4 bases and J by 5 bases. CDR3 in DNA: TGCGCCAGCAGCCCGACAGGGGGAAGAACTGAAGCTTTCTTT. It codes for CASSPTGGRTEAFF.

In this sample, this clonotype turned up a few times. The rearrangement joins TRBV15 to TRBJ2-2; D may correspond to TRBD1 or TRBD2 (5 bases each). With 5 bases removed from V and 9 bases from J, the gap between germline ends came to 13 bases. Germline V gene lookup returns CDR1 LNHNV and CDR2 YYDKDF (reference sequence). The CDR3 loop spans 13 amino acids. DNA for the CDR3: TGTGCCACCAGCCAACTGGGGGACCGGGAGCTGTTTTTT. This sequence encodes CATSQLGDRELFF. The full variable domain, its missing parts supplied by reference TRBV15 and TRBJ2-2, is DAMVIQNPRYQVTQFGKPVTLSCSQTLNHNVMYWYQQKSSQAPKLLFHYYDKDFNNEADTPDNFQSRRPNTSFCFLDIRSPGLGDTAMYLCATSQLGDRELFFGEGSRLTVL.

V and J are TRBV11-1 and TRBJ2-2; D may match TRBD1 or TRBD2 (6 bases each). The V gene's germline CDR1 is SGHAT and CDR2 FQDESV (reference sequence). CDR3 size: 15 residues. V was pared by 4 bases and J by 7 bases, with 16 bases between. DNA for the CDR3: TGTGCCAGCAGCTCCTCTTGGGGGGCCGACGGGGAGCTGTTTTTT. This translates into CASSSSWGADGELFF.

The chain combines TRBV7-8 with TRBJ1-1, with D hard to call. V was shortened by 6 bases and J by 5 bases, with 10 bases between the two germline ends. This CDR3 spans 12 amino acids. CDR1 is SGHVS, CDR2 FQNEAQ, per germline. CDR3 sequence (DNA): TGTGCCAGCAGTTACTCGCGGACTGAAGCTTTCTTT. Its translation: CASSYSRTEAFF.

The chain recombines TRBV4-1 with TRBJ2-2; a possible D gene is TRBD2 (6 bases). The ends were cut back, 2 bases at V and 7 bases at J, with 11 bases in the middle. Germline CDR1 MGHRA, CDR2 YSYEKL. This CDR3 spans 14 amino acids. The chain's CDR3 is CASSQQGGNGELFF. The CDR3 DNA sequence: TGCGCCAGCAGCCAACAGGGAGGAAACGGGGAGCTGTTTTTT.

There are a few counts of this clonotype. The V gene is TRBV7-9, the J gene TRBJ1-2, with D tentatively TRBD1 (6 bases). Trimming took 5 bases from V and 3 from J, leaving 13 bases between them. This CDR3 is built from 14 residues. The germline V gene has CDR1 SEHNR and CDR2 FQNEAQ (reference sequence). CDR3 residues: CASSPPDSYYGYTF. CDR3 nucleotide sequence: TGTGCCAGCAGCCCACCGGACAGCTACTATGGCTACACCTTC.

The V gene is TRBV7-6, the J gene TRBJ1-5, with D unclear. Looked up from germline, CDR1 is SGHVS and CDR2 is FNYEAQ. The CDR3 sequence is 13 residues long. Trimming removed 6 bases at V and 0 bases at J, with 6 bases between. The CDR3 DNA reads TGTGCCAGCAGTCCGGATAGCAATCAGCCCCAGCATTTT. It encodes CASSPDSNQPQHF.

This chain connects TRBV12-3 or TRBV12-4 to TRBJ2-5; no reliable D call. The CDR3 is made up of 11 amino acids. V dropped 3 bases and J dropped 5 bases, with 4 bases sitting between them. In nucleotides, the CDR3 is TGTGCCAGCAGTTTTTCGGAGACCCAGTACTTC. It translates to CASSFSETQYF.

The chain couples TRBV7-9 to TRBJ2-1; 9 bases agree with TRBD2. CDR3 length equals 17 residues. V trimming: 5 bases; J trimming: 6 bases; junction bases outside the gene matches: 14. Germline V gene lookup returns CDR1 SEHNR and CDR2 FQNEAQ (reference sequence). CDR3 sequence reads: CASSPGGASGVPNEQFF. CDR3 DNA sequence: TGTGCCAGCAGCCCAGGGGGGGCTAGCGGGGTACCCAATGAGCAGTTCTTC.

This clonotype was detected only a few times. DNA for the CDR3: TGTGCCAGCGCGAGAGAACCATCACCTTATTACACCTTC. It is translated as CASAREPSPYYTF. The chain is built from TRBV7-9 and TRBJ1-2; D gene uncertain. The germline V gene has CDR1 SEHNR and CDR2 FQNEAQ (reference sequence). V was trimmed by 8 bases and J by 11 bases, leaving 21 bases between them. The CDR3 extends over 13 amino acids.

The chain has TRBV7-9 and TRBJ1-5; D is perhaps TRBD1 (5 bases). Germline CDR1 is SEHNR and CDR2 is FQNEAQ (reference sequence). Between the trimmed V and J ends, which lost 5 bases and 6 bases, there was a span of 14 bases. This CDR3 has 14 amino acids. CDR3 amino acids: CASSGAGPRQPQHF. The CDR3 DNA reads as TGTGCCAGCAGCGGGGCCGGACCCCGTCAGCCCCAGCATTTT.

V is TRBV5-1 and J is TRBJ2-7; 9 bases are a match to TRBD1. The V segment lost 7 bases and the J segment 6 bases; nucleotides outside the gene matches: 8. CDR1 and CDR2 (germline): SGHRS, YFSETQ. The CDR3 consists of 13 residues. CDR3 coding DNA: TGCGCCAGCTACCGGGACAGGGTCGCCGAGCAGTACTTC. Translation: CASYRDRVAEQYF. The full variable domain, completed using reference TRBV5-1 and TRBJ2-7, is KAGVTQTPRYLIKTRGQQVTLSCSPISGHRSVSWYQQTPGQGLQFLFEYFSETQRNKGNFPGRFSGRQFSNSRSEMNVSTLELGDSALYLCASYRDRVAEQYFGPGTRLTVT.

This clonotype appeared a few times. The rearrangement joins TRBV28 to TRBJ2-3, with 14 bases matching TRBD2. CDR1 is MDHEN and CDR2 is SYDVKM in the germline V gene. J lost 0 bases, V lost 5 bases, and 7 bases had no gene match. The CDR3 is 18 residues long. The CDR3 sequence is CASSLPGLAGASTDTQYF. The CDR3 region has the DNA TGTGCCAGCAGTCTGCCGGGACTAGCGGGGGCTAGCACAGATACGCAGTATTTT.

This clonotype has a handful of counts. The J gene is TRBJ2-1, the V gene TRBV29-1, with D perhaps matching TRBD1 (6 bases). The CDR3 extends over 12 amino acids. Trimming shortened V by 4 bases and J by 8 bases, and 12 bases separated the two germline ends. The germline gives CDR1 SQVTM, CDR2 ANQGSEA. CDR3 protein: CSVAPGDHEQFF. Written as DNA, the CDR3 is TGCAGCGTTGCTCCAGGGGACCATGAGCAGTTCTTC.

This clonotype was recorded only once. The chain employs TRBV7-2 and TRBJ2-3; D not resolved. Germline values: CDR1 SGHTA, CDR2 FQGNSA. The CDR3 consists of 15 residues. The V end was cut by 2 bases, the J end by 4 bases, with 13 bases between. The CDR3 DNA is TGTGCCAGCAGCTTAAGGGTCAGGAGCGCAGATACGCAGTATTTT. Protein sequence: CASSLRVRSADTQYF.

This chain links TRBV3-1 with TRBJ1-1; a possible D gene is TRBD1 (5 bases). V was shortened by 1 base and J by 1 base, with 7 bases between the two germline ends. CDR3 length: 14 residues. Germline V gene sequence: CDR1 LGHDT, CDR2 YNNKEL (reference sequence). CDR3 amino acids: CASSQVDTNTEAFF. The DNA for the CDR3 is TGTGCCAGCAGCCAAGTGGACACGAACACTGAAGCTTTCTTT.

The chain uses TRBV12-3 or TRBV12-4 and TRBJ1-2; tentative D call: TRBD1 (6 bases). The CDR3 length is 14 residues. With 5 bases removed from V and 5 bases from J, the gap between germline ends came to 15 bases. The CDR3 coding sequence is TGTGCCAGCAGTGCAAGGCAGGGGACGTATGGCTACACCTTC. This codes for CASSARQGTYGYTF.

The chain joins TRBV7-9 to TRBJ1-2, with D maybe TRBD1 (5 bases). The CDR3 sequence is 12 residues long. V lost 4 bases and J 4 bases, leaving 7 bases between the germline ends. Germline V CDR1 and CDR2: SEHNR, FQNEAQ (reference sequence). Written as DNA, the CDR3 is TGTGCCAGCAGCTCAGGGCCCTATGGCTACACCTTC. Its translation is CASSSGPYGYTF.

The chain's CDR3 is CASSPPGQGPEQYF. The DNA of the CDR3 is TGTGCCAGCAGCCCCCCCGGACAGGGTCCCGAGCAGTACTTC. The rearrangement joins TRBV14 to TRBJ2-7, with TRBD1 matching over 8 bases. CDR1 is SGHDN and CDR2 is FVKESK in the germline V gene. CDR3 size: 14 residues. V lost 4 bases and J lost 6; bases outside the gene matches: 8.

This clonotype appeared a few times. The J gene is TRBJ2-2, the V gene TRBV18; 9 positions agree with TRBD2. Germline CDR1 KGHSH, CDR2 LQKENI. The V segment lost 2 bases and the J segment 4 bases; nucleotides outside the gene matches: 2. The CDR3 loop spans 15 amino acids. CDR3: CASSPGTSSTGELFF. CDR3 nucleotides: TGTGCCAGCTCACCAGGGACTAGCTCCACCGGGGAGCTGTTTTTT.

This clonotype turned up a few times. The chain combines TRBV7-6 with TRBJ2-1; possibly TRBD2 for D (5 bases). The germline CDR1 and CDR2 sequences are SGHVS and FNYEAQ. The CDR3 has 17 amino acids. The V end lost 1 base, the J end lost 6 bases, and 19 bases lay between the germline ends. The CDR3 loop reads CASSLDVGLDGGNEQFF. DNA for the CDR3: TGTGCCAGCAGCTTAGACGTGGGTCTAGATGGAGGCAATGAGCAGTTCTTC.

V gene TRBV10-3 combines with J gene TRBJ2-1, with TRBD2 identical over 8 bases. Germline V CDR1 and CDR2: ENHRY, SYGVKD. J lost 4 bases, V lost 0 bases, and 5 bases had no gene match. There are 16 residues in the CDR3. This CDR3 is CAISESGGGMYNEQFF. CDR3 coding DNA: TGTGCCATCAGTGAGTCTGGCGGGGGGATGTACAATGAGCAGTTCTTC.

This chain joins TRBV12-3 or TRBV12-4 and TRBJ2-3; D is ambiguous. V was clipped by 1 base and J by 5 bases, with 10 bases between them. The CDR3 contains 14 residues. The CDR3 coding sequence is TGTGCCAGCAGTTTAGTGGGCGGCTTAGATACGCAGTATTTT. This codes for CASSLVGGLDTQYF.